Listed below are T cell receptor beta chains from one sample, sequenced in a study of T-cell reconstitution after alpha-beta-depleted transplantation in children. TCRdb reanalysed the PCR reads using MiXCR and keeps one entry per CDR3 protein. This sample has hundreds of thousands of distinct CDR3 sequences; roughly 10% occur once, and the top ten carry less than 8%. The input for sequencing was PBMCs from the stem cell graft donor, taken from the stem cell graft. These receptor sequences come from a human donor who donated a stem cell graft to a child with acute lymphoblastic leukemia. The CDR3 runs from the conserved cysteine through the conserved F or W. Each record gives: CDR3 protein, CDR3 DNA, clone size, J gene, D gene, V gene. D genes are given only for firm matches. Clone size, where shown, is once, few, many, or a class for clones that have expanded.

cdr3_aa: CASSFRTGSNQPQHF; cdr3_nt: TGTGCCAGCAGCTTCCGGACAGGGAGCAATCAGCCCCAGCATTTT; clone_size: .; j_call: TRBJ1-5; d_call: TRBD1; v_call: TRBV7-8
cdr3_aa: CASSVGTGSYNEQFF; cdr3_nt: TGCGCCAGCAGCGTCGGGACAGGGTCCTACAATGAGCAGTTCTTC; clone_size: few; j_call: TRBJ2-1; d_call: TRBD1; v_call: TRBV5-1
cdr3_aa: CASSLSFAGVSSTDTQYF; cdr3_nt: TGTGCCAGCAGTTTATCCTTCGCGGGAGTCTCTAGCACAGATACGCAGTATTTT; clone_size: many; j_call: TRBJ2-3; d_call: TRBD2; v_call: TRBV12-3/TRBV12-4
cdr3_aa: CASSLTELAGELFF; cdr3_nt: TGTGCCAGCAGCCTGACAGAATTAGCCGGGGAGCTGTTTTTT; clone_size: .; j_call: TRBJ2-2; d_call: .; v_call: TRBV12-3/TRBV12-4
cdr3_aa: CSARDPTGGPDGYTF; cdr3_nt: TGCAGTGCTAGAGATCCAACAGGGGGGCCCGACGGCTACACCTTC; clone_size: .; j_call: TRBJ1-2; d_call: TRBD1; v_call: TRBV20-1
cdr3_aa: CASTMRTGNTEAFF; cdr3_nt: TGTGCCAGCACGATGCGGACAGGGAACACTGAAGCTTTCTTT; clone_size: few; j_call: TRBJ1-1; d_call: TRBD1; v_call: TRBV6-1
cdr3_aa: CASSPTGYAEAFF; cdr3_nt: TGTGCCAGCAGTCCTACAGGGTACGCTGAAGCTTTCTTT; clone_size: many; j_call: TRBJ1-1; d_call: .; v_call: TRBV12-3/TRBV12-4
cdr3_aa: CASSLSGGTWDTQYF; cdr3_nt: TGTGCCAGCAGCCTCTCGGGGGGCACCTGGGATACGCAGTATTTT; clone_size: .; j_call: TRBJ2-3; d_call: .; v_call: TRBV11-2
cdr3_aa: CAIGPGQGMGTQYF; cdr3_nt: TGTGCCATCGGACCGGGACAGGGAATGGGTACGCAGTATTTT; clone_size: many; j_call: TRBJ2-3; d_call: TRBD1; v_call: TRBV6-1
cdr3_aa: CASSFFGVAGELFF; cdr3_nt: TGTGCCAGCAGTTTTTTTGGGGTTGCCGGGGAGCTGTTTTTT; clone_size: few; j_call: TRBJ2-2; d_call: .; v_call: TRBV28
cdr3_aa: CASSQVTIAGAAYEQYF; cdr3_nt: TGTGCCAGCAGCCAAGTCACGATAGCGGGTGCCGCCTACGAGCAGTACTTC; clone_size: .; j_call: TRBJ2-7; d_call: TRBD2; v_call: TRBV4-2
cdr3_aa: CASSLRGAVIGYTF; cdr3_nt: TGTGCCAGCAGCTTAAGGGGGGCTGTTATTGGCTACACCTTC; clone_size: .; j_call: TRBJ1-2; d_call: .; v_call: TRBV7-2
cdr3_aa: CASSQGSSGDTQYF; cdr3_nt: TGTGCCAGCAGCCAAGGGTCTAGCGGGGATACGCAGTATTTT; clone_size: few; j_call: TRBJ2-3; d_call: TRBD2; v_call: TRBV4-2
cdr3_aa: CAWRMRSLGTGELFF; cdr3_nt: TGTGCCTGGAGAATGAGGAGTCTGGGGACCGGGGAGCTGTTTTTT; clone_size: .; j_call: TRBJ2-2; d_call: .; v_call: TRBV30
cdr3_aa: CASSLSGGNQPQHF; cdr3_nt: TGTGCCAGCAGCTTATCAGGGGGCAATCAGCCCCAGCATTTT; clone_size: many; j_call: TRBJ1-5; d_call: .; v_call: TRBV7-9
cdr3_aa: CASSWGDTQYF; cdr3_nt: TGTGCCAGCAGTTGGGGAGATACGCAGTATTTT; clone_size: .; j_call: TRBJ2-3; d_call: .; v_call: TRBV6-2/TRBV6-3
cdr3_aa: CASSWGLAGSYEQYF; cdr3_nt: TGTGCCAGCAGCTGGGGACTAGCGGGGTCCTACGAGCAGTACTTC; clone_size: few; j_call: TRBJ2-7; d_call: TRBD2; v_call: TRBV7-2
cdr3_aa: CASSSPGTASTDTQYF; cdr3_nt: TGTGCCAGCAGCTCCCCCGGGACAGCTAGCACAGATACGCAGTATTTT; clone_size: few; j_call: TRBJ2-3; d_call: TRBD1; v_call: TRBV7-9
cdr3_aa: CASSEDLGTEYQPQHF; cdr3_nt: TGTGCCAGCAGTGAGGACTTAGGGACAGAATATCAGCCCCAGCATTTT; clone_size: few; j_call: TRBJ1-5; d_call: TRBD1; v_call: TRBV6-4
cdr3_aa: CASSPPGGAGGELFF; cdr3_nt: TGTGCCAGCAGCCCCCCCGGGGGGGCTGGCGGGGAGCTGTTTTTT; clone_size: .; j_call: TRBJ2-2; d_call: TRBD2; v_call: TRBV7-9
cdr3_aa: CASSLYRGSQPQHF; cdr3_nt: TGCGCCAGCAGCTTATACAGGGGATCCCAGCCCCAGCATTTT; clone_size: few; j_call: TRBJ1-5; d_call: TRBD1; v_call: TRBV5-1
cdr3_aa: CASSLEVAGGKAQPQHF; cdr3_nt: TGTGCCAGCAGCTTAGAGGTCGCCGGGGGGAAGGCTCAGCCCCAGCATTTT; clone_size: few; j_call: TRBJ1-5; d_call: .; v_call: TRBV11-2
cdr3_aa: CSARPPSAYEQYF; cdr3_nt: TGCAGTGCTAGACCCCCTTCGGCCTACGAGCAGTACTTC; clone_size: .; j_call: TRBJ2-7; d_call: .; v_call: TRBV20-1
cdr3_aa: CSAGTPPHYEQYF; cdr3_nt: TGCAGTGCCGGGACCCCACCACACTACGAGCAGTACTTC; clone_size: few; j_call: TRBJ2-7; d_call: .; v_call: TRBV20-1
cdr3_aa: CSARGRGSTDTQYF; cdr3_nt: TGCAGTGCTAGAGGTCGGGGAAGCACAGATACGCAGTATTTT; clone_size: many; j_call: TRBJ2-3; d_call: .; v_call: TRBV20-1
cdr3_aa: CASSQDPPGSSGGETQYF; cdr3_nt: TGCGCCAGCAGCCAAGACCCTCCTGGATCGAGCGGGGGGGAGACCCAGTACTTC; clone_size: .; j_call: TRBJ2-5; d_call: TRBD2; v_call: TRBV4-1
cdr3_aa: CASSQAPGLPTDTQYF; cdr3_nt: TGCGCCAGCAGCCAAGCTCCGGGACTACCTACAGATACGCAGTATTTT; clone_size: few; j_call: TRBJ2-3; d_call: TRBD2; v_call: TRBV4-3
cdr3_aa: CASSESARTGGYTF; cdr3_nt: TGTGCCAGCAGTGAATCGGCCAGAACGGGAGGCTACACCTTC; clone_size: once; j_call: TRBJ1-2; d_call: .; v_call: TRBV2
cdr3_aa: CASSPKRFEQFF; cdr3_nt: TGTGCCAGCAGCCCCAAGAGGTTTGAGCAGTTCTTC; clone_size: many; j_call: TRBJ2-1; d_call: .; v_call: TRBV12-3/TRBV12-4
cdr3_aa: CATPSRASGTDTQYF; cdr3_nt: TGTGCCACCCCTTCTCGGGCTTCGGGCACAGATACGCAGTATTTT; clone_size: .; j_call: TRBJ2-3; d_call: .; v_call: TRBV2
cdr3_aa: CASSQDPNGNQPQHF; cdr3_nt: TGTGCCAGCAGTCAAGACCCGAATGGCAATCAGCCCCAGCATTTT; clone_size: few; j_call: TRBJ1-5; d_call: .; v_call: TRBV5-5